These 22 T cell receptor beta chains were all obtained from the same sample, sequenced in a study of cytomegalovirus exposure and HLA in healthy donors. Both 60 Vbeta primers and 13 Jbeta primers went into the PCR. Assay used: immunoSEQ multiplex PCR; TCRdb lists only in-frame clones, some missing. The profile shows around 150,000 clones, around 88% of them singletons. Sequencing was performed on PBMCs. The receptors stem from a woman younger than 45 in good health and CMV-seronegative.

The genes are TRBV21-1 and TRBJ1-2. TRBV21-1 is labeled a pseudogene. CDR3 length: 14 amino acids. The CDR3 nucleotides are TGTGCCAGCAGCAAAGAGATTCGGGGGAATGGCTACACCTTC. Translated: CASSKEIRGNGYTF.

CDR3 residues: CASRGGTGGGYYNEQFF. CDR3 coding DNA: TGTGCCAGCAGGGGGGGGACAGGGGGCGGCTACTACAATGAGCAGTTCTTC. V usage is TRBV2 and J usage is TRBJ2-1; 12 bases match TRBD1. Per germline, CDR1 SNHLY and CDR2 FYNNEI. The CDR3 is 17 residues long. J was trimmed by 3 bases and V by 6 bases; bases with no gene match: 9.

This clone was found a few times. This rearrangement joins TRBV5-1 to TRBJ1-4, with 8 positions matching TRBD1. Germline loops: CDR1 SGHRS, CDR2 YFSETQ. The V gene end was trimmed by 4 bases and the J gene end by 7 bases; junction bases not matched to a gene: 6. The CDR3 is 14 residues long. CDR3 sequence: CASSQDRVGEKLFF. The CDR3 DNA follows: TGCGCCAGCAGCCAGGACAGGGTGGGTGAAAAACTGTTTTTT.

This CDR3 reads CASRGGTAYGYTF. Written as DNA, the CDR3 is TGTGCCAGTAGAGGGGGGACAGCCTATGGCTACACCTTC. The chain is built from TRBV19 and TRBJ1-2; 7 bases map to TRBD1. CDR1 is LNHDA, CDR2 SQIVND, per germline (reference sequence). V lost 6 bases, J lost 4 bases, and 5 bases stayed unmatched. There are 13 residues in the CDR3. The variable domain in full, completed from reference TRBV19 and TRBJ1-2, reads DGGITQSPKYLFRKEGQNVTLSCEQNLNHDAMYWYRQDPGQGLRLIYYSQIVNDFQKGDIAEGYSVSREKKESFPLTVTSAQKNPTAFYLCASRGGTAYGYTFGSGTRLTVV.

The chain employs TRBV10-3 and TRBJ2-3; 7 bases align to TRBD2. The CDR3 sequence is 13 residues long. Losses at the gene ends were 0 bases for V and 11 bases for J; bases not matched to a gene: 5. The germline gives CDR1 ENHRY, CDR2 SYGVKD. CDR3 nucleotides: TGTGCCATCAGTGAGTCGTTTACGGGGGGGCAGTATTTT. It specifies CAISESFTGGQYF.

This chain links TRBV9 with TRBJ1-2; D not resolved. CDR3 size: 14 residues. V shed 0 bases and J shed 4 bases, with 10 bases lying between them. Germline V gene lookup returns CDR1 SGDLS and CDR2 YYNGEE. This CDR3 reads CASSVVSTGYGYTF. CDR3 DNA sequence: TGTGCCAGCAGCGTAGTATCCACGGGCTATGGCTACACCTTC.

V is TRBV6-5 and J is TRBJ2-5; 7 nucleotides match TRBD2. Unmatched junction bases numbered 7, after V lost 2 bases and J lost 4 bases. The CDR3 loop spans 15 amino acids. From germline, CDR1 is MNHEY and CDR2 SVGAGI. The CDR3 DNA sequence: TGTGCCAGCAGTTACGGGGCTGGGGGGGGAGAGACCCAGTACTTC. This translates into CASSYGAGGGETQYF.

The chain recombines TRBV18 with TRBJ1-2; 7 nucleotides line up with TRBD1. V lost 4 bases and J lost 5; bases outside the gene matches: 16. Looked up from germline, CDR1 is KGHSH and CDR2 is LQKENI. The CDR3 runs 17 residues. CDR3 region: CASSQTSGTVNHYGYTF. The DNA for the CDR3 is TGTGCCAGCTCACAAACTTCCGGGACAGTTAATCATTATGGCTACACCTTC. The whole variable domain, filled in from reference TRBV18 and TRBJ1-2, reads NAGVMQNPRHLVRRRGQEARLRCSPMKGHSHVYWYRQLPEEGLKFMVYLQKENIIDESGMPKERFSAEFPKEGPSILRIQQVVRGDSAAYFCASSQTSGTVNHYGYTFGSGTRLTVV.

The chain is built from TRBV28 and TRBJ1-5, with a possible D match to TRBD1 (5 bases). The ends were cut back, 1 base at V and 7 bases at J, with 11 bases in the middle. CDR1 and CDR2 (germline): MDHEN, SYDVKM. This CDR3 contains 14 residues. CDR3 region: CASSLLGTGQPQHF. For the CDR3, the DNA is TGTGCCAGCAGTTTATTGGGCACAGGACAGCCCCAGCATTTT.

The V gene is TRBV7-2, the J gene TRBJ2-7, with 13 bases identical to TRBD2. J lost 5 bases, V lost 5 bases, and 6 bases had no gene match. CDR3 length: 15 amino acids. Germline values: CDR1 SGHTA, CDR2 FQGNSA. CDR3 in amino acids: CASSQTSGGAHEQYF. The CDR3 DNA reads as TGTGCCAGCAGCCAAACTAGCGGGGGGGCCCACGAGCAGTACTTC.

J is TRBJ1-3 and V is TRBV25-1; the D gene is possibly TRBD1 (6 bases). This CDR3 region has 17 residues. V was pared by 1 base and J by 8 bases, with 21 bases between. CDR1 is MGHDK, CDR2 SYGVNS, per germline. CDR3 region: CASSESMYGQGLDTIYF. The CDR3 DNA reads TGTGCCAGCAGTGAATCTATGTACGGGCAGGGGTTGGACACCATATATTTT.

This clone was observed a single time. The chain carries TRBV5-1 and TRBJ2-2; D perhaps matches TRBD1 (5 bases). Germline-derived CDR1 and CDR2 are SGHRS and YFSETQ. This CDR3 is built from 15 residues. V was shortened by 5 bases and J by 0 bases, with 11 bases between the two germline ends. The CDR3 reads CASRVQVTNTGELFF. In DNA, the CDR3 is TGCGCCAGCAGGGTACAGGTTACGAACACCGGGGAGCTGTTTTTT.

This chain links TRBV5-1 with TRBJ2-7; D is unresolved. CDR1 and CDR2 from the germline V gene are SGHRS and YFSETQ. CDR3 length equals 16 residues. Trimming shortened V by 0 bases and J by 0 bases, and 13 bases separated the two germline ends. The CDR3 spells CASSLAAGVSSYEQYF. The CDR3 DNA sequence: TGCGCCAGCAGCTTGGCCGCAGGCGTGAGCTCCTACGAGCAGTACTTC.

The chain couples TRBV5-1 to TRBJ2-3; 8 nucleotides align to TRBD1. The length of the CDR3 is 19 residues. The germline gives CDR1 SGHRS, CDR2 YFSETQ. J was trimmed by 4 bases and V by 1 base; bases with no gene match: 17. The CDR3 spells CASSLIPRTGQVVADTQYF. CDR3 sequence (DNA): TGCGCCAGCAGCTTGATTCCCCGGACAGGGCAGGTGGTAGCAGATACGCAGTATTTT.

The table lists this clone with a count of one. The DNA of the CDR3 is TGTGCCAGCTTTCGGACAGGCGTTACCTACGAGCAGTACTTC. It codes for CASFRTGVTYEQYF. V gene TRBV18 combines with J gene TRBJ2-5; 7 bases match TRBD1. The J call may not be correct, given that the DNA end is closer to TRBJ2-7. Germline loops: CDR1 KGHSH, CDR2 LQKENI. CDR3 length equals 14 residues.

The rearrangement links TRBV5-4 to TRBJ2-3; a possible D gene is TRBD2 (5 bases). There are 14 residues in the CDR3. Trimming left V 5 bases short and J 0 bases short, with 10 bases between. Per the germline V gene, CDR1 is SGHNT and CDR2 is YYREEE (reference sequence). Written as DNA, the CDR3 is TGTGCCAGCAGTTGGCCGGGGAGCACAGATACGCAGTATTTT. Translating gives CASSWPGSTDTQYF.

The chain uses TRBV19 and TRBJ2-3, with D possibly TRBD1 on 5 matching bases. This CDR3 contains 13 residues. V shed 6 bases and J shed 6 bases, with 13 bases lying between them. Germline V gene lookup returns CDR1 LNHDA and CDR2 SQIVND (reference sequence). The CDR3 is CASRKGARDTQYF. In DNA, the CDR3 is TGTGCCAGTAGAAAAGGGGCGCGGGATACGCAGTATTTT.

In its sample, this clone was seen a few times. This sequence joins TRBV6-4 and TRBJ1-1; D call uncertain. The length of the CDR3 is 15 residues. Germline CDR1 MRHNA, CDR2 SNTAGT. With 5 bases removed from V and 5 bases from J, the gap between germline ends came to 18 bases. CDR3 amino acids: CASSRNSGSGTEAFF. CDR3 DNA sequence: TGTGCCAGCAGTCGCAACAGTGGTAGTGGAACTGAAGCTTTCTTT.

This clone occurred once. CDR3 region: CASSLKAGGTDTQYF. The CDR3 nucleotides read TGTGCCAGCAGCTTGAAAGCGGGAGGGACAGATACGCAGTATTTT. The chain has TRBV5-4 and TRBJ2-3; 10 bases are shared with TRBD2. With V trimmed by 1 base and J by 3 bases, 2 bases remained unmatched. Germline loops: CDR1 SGHNT, CDR2 YYREEE (reference sequence). The CDR3 loop spans 15 amino acids.

This clone was seen a single time. The genes are TRBV4-1 and TRBJ2-1, with TRBD2 identical over 10 bases. Germline V gene data show CDR1 as MGHRA and CDR2 as YSYEKL. The CDR3 has 16 residues. J lost 3 bases, V lost 2 bases, and 4 bases had no gene match. In DNA form, the CDR3 reads TGCGCCAGCAGCCAACATTTAGCGGGAGGCTACAATGAGCAGTTCTTC. This gives the protein CASSQHLAGGYNEQFF.

This clone was counted only a few times. This chain joins TRBV11-2 and TRBJ2-3; 8 nucleotides line up with TRBD1. CDR3 length: 15 amino acids. V was pared by 7 bases and J by 4 bases, with 10 bases of the junction left unmatched. CDR1 SGHAT and CDR2 FQNNGV come from the germline V gene. CDR3 protein: CASTRTGSSADTQYF. The CDR3 region has the DNA TGTGCCAGCACCCGGACAGGGTCATCAGCAGATACGCAGTATTTT.

Here the CDR3 reads CASSQGPTGEWFGYTF. The CDR3 DNA is TGCGCCAGCAGCCAAGGCCCGACAGGCGAGTGGTTCGGCTACACCTTC. This chain uses TRBV4-1 with TRBJ1-2, with a weak D call TRBD1 (6 bases). CDR1 MGHRA and CDR2 YSYEKL come from the germline V gene. V was trimmed by 1 base and J by 8 bases, leaving 20 bases between them. The CDR3 spans 16 residues.